Below, 31 T cell receptor beta chains from the same sample are listed, as sequenced in a study of CD8 T cells in ankylosing spondylitis. TCRdb re-derived calls from the 5' RACE reads in MiXCR, one entry per CDR3 protein. Of about 340,000 distinct CDR3 sequences in the sample, about 14% were seen once. Input material: blood, either unsorted or a sorted T cell fraction (not recorded which). These receptors were obtained from a male donor with ankylosing spondylitis or in good health (not recorded which).

The chain combines TRBV7-2 with TRBJ2-1; maybe TRBD1 (6 bases). The CDR3 loop spans 15 amino acids. Germline CDR1 is SGHTA and CDR2 is FQGNSA. Trimming shortened V by 3 bases and J by 8 bases, and 17 bases separated the two germline ends. The CDR3 loop reads CASSFTGLSYDEQFF. CDR3 DNA sequence: TGTGCCAGCAGCTTCACAGGGCTCTCTTACGATGAGCAGTTCTTC. Full variable domain (outside the CDR3, taken from reference TRBV7-2 and TRBJ2-1): GAGVSQSPSNKVTEKGKDVELRCDPISGHTALYWYRQSLGQGLEFLIYFQGNSAPDKSGLPSDRFSAERTGGSVSTLTIQRTQQEDSAVYLCASSFTGLSYDEQFFGPGTRLTVL.

This clonotype has a handful of counts. The chain employs TRBV20-1 and TRBJ2-7; the match to TRBD1 covers 8 bases. The V and J ends lost 5 bases and 2 bases, in that order; junction bases with no gene match: 5. The CDR3 runs 13 residues. Germline assignment: CDR1 DFQATT and CDR2 SNEGSKA (reference sequence). CDR3 residues: CSAQTGDTYEQYF. CDR3 coding DNA: TGCAGTGCTCAGACAGGGGACACCTACGAGCAGTACTTC.

This clonotype came up many times. J is TRBJ2-2 and V is TRBV6-6, with a possible D match to TRBD1 (7 bases). Trimming removed 11 bases at V and 4 bases at J, with 14 bases between. CDR1 is MNHNY, CDR2 SVGAGI, per germline (reference sequence). This CDR3 comprises 13 residues. CDR3 in amino acids: CAGNRGGTGELFF. In DNA, the CDR3 is TGTGCCGGCAACAGGGGAGGCACCGGGGAGCTGTTTTTT.

This clonotype was counted a few times. The chain couples TRBV12-3 or TRBV12-4 to TRBJ2-2; 11 nucleotides match TRBD2. This CDR3 has 17 amino acids. J gave up 2 bases and V 5 bases, and 7 bases lay outside the gene matches. This chain's CDR3 is CASSPGLAVQNTGELFF. The DNA for the CDR3 is TGTGCCAGCAGTCCGGGACTAGCGGTTCAAAACACCGGGGAGCTGTTTTTT.

A few counts support this clonotype. The rearrangement links TRBV10-3 to TRBJ2-2; D assignment may be TRBD1 or TRBD2 (5 bases each). V was clipped by 3 bases and J by 7 bases, with 12 bases between them. This CDR3 is 14 amino acids long. The germline V gene has CDR1 ENHRY and CDR2 SYGVKD. The CDR3 coding sequence is TGTGCCATCAGTGATCGTGGGGGTAACGGGGAGCTGTTTTTT. This sequence encodes CAISDRGGNGELFF.

This clonotype was recorded a few times. The V call is TRBV4-1, the J call TRBJ2-7; D gene ambiguous. CDR3 length equals 16 residues. Germline CDR1 is MGHRA and CDR2 is YSYEKL. The germline V and J ends were trimmed by 1 base and 5 bases, with 18 bases remaining between them. The CDR3 protein is CASSQVNLGRSNEQYF. CDR3 coding DNA: TGCGCCAGCAGCCAAGTGAATCTGGGCAGGTCCAACGAGCAGTACTTC.

The rearrangement uses TRBV20-1 and TRBJ1-4, with 10 bases identical to TRBD1. With 4 bases clipped from V and 8 bases from J, the junction kept 7 bases outside the gene matches. Per germline, CDR1 DFQATT and CDR2 SNEGSKA (reference sequence). CDR3 length: 14 amino acids. The chain's CDR3 is CSATAPGQGEKLFF. The CDR3 bases are TGCAGTGCTACCGCACCGGGACAGGGGGAAAAACTGTTTTTT.

The sample holds a few counts of this clonotype. V usage is TRBV12-3 or TRBV12-4 and J usage is TRBJ2-5; 9 nucleotides agree with TRBD2. V was clipped by 6 bases and J by 7 bases; unmatched bases: 9. CDR3 length equals 14 residues. CDR3: CASSALAGLGTQYF. In nucleotides, the CDR3 is TGTGCCAGCAGCGCCCTAGCGGGGTTAGGGACCCAGTACTTC.

This clonotype was observed a few times. V gene TRBV3-1 combines with J gene TRBJ1-2; no definite D call. Trimming removed 0 bases from V and 4 bases from J, with 3 bases in between. Germline CDR1 reads LGHDT; CDR2 reads YNNKEL (reference sequence). This CDR3 is built from 12 residues. CDR3 nucleotide sequence: TGTGCCAGCAGCCAAGAGCCCTATGGCTACACCTTC. Its translation is CASSQEPYGYTF.

The V call is TRBV29-1, the J call TRBJ2-7; D gene unclear. Between the trimmed V and J ends, which lost 7 bases and 2 bases, there was a span of 9 bases. CDR1 is SQVTM, CDR2 ANQGSEA, per germline. CDR3 length equals 11 residues. Here the CDR3 reads CSAGGPYEQYF. The CDR3 bases are TGCAGCGCGGGCGGCCCCTACGAGCAGTACTTC.

This clonotype was counted a single time. The chain joins TRBV5-1 to TRBJ2-1; D possibly uses TRBD1 or TRBD2 (5 bases each). The CDR3 loop spans 16 amino acids. Trimming left V 4 bases short and J 0 bases short, with 14 bases between. Germline loops: CDR1 SGHRS, CDR2 YFSETQ. This CDR3 reads CASSTLGRSSYNEQFF. The CDR3 region has the DNA TGCGCCAGCAGCACGTTGGGACGGAGCTCCTACAATGAGCAGTTCTTC.

This sequence joins TRBV5-1 and TRBJ2-7; 7 bases align to TRBD1. V lost 4 bases to trimming and J lost 2 bases; unmatched junction nucleotides: 12. This CDR3 contains 16 residues. Germline loops: CDR1 SGHRS, CDR2 YFSETQ. The chain's CDR3 is CASSKELGQFAYEQYF. The CDR3 bases are TGCGCCAGCAGCAAGGAGCTGGGACAGTTCGCCTACGAGCAGTACTTC.

A few counts support this clonotype. The chain couples TRBV6-5 to TRBJ1-3; tentative D call: TRBD1 (5 bases). Germline assignment: CDR1 MNHEY and CDR2 SVGAGI. The V end was cut by 1 base, the J end by 2 bases, with 9 bases between. This CDR3 is 15 amino acids long. As DNA, the CDR3 is TGTGCCAGCAGTTACTGGGAGGGGCCTGGAAACACCATATATTTT. It codes for CASSYWEGPGNTIYF.

This clonotype has more than one count but fewer than ten. The rearrangement joins TRBV4-1 to TRBJ1-5; unclear D gene. V shed 1 base and J shed 0 bases, with 7 bases lying between them. From germline, CDR1 is MGHRA and CDR2 YSYEKL. The CDR3 covers 15 residues. In DNA, the CDR3 is TGCGCCAGCAGCCAAGGACGGTCTAGCAATCAGCCCCAGCATTTT. Translated: CASSQGRSSNQPQHF.

The V and J genes are TRBV7-8 and TRBJ2-2; 13 bases fit TRBD2. CDR1 is SGHVS and CDR2 is FQNEAQ in the germline V gene. J gave up 4 bases and V 5 bases, and 4 bases lay outside the gene matches. The CDR3 extends over 16 amino acids. The CDR3 loop reads CASSLGLAGATGELFF. For the CDR3, the DNA is TGTGCCAGCAGCCTTGGACTAGCGGGGGCCACCGGGGAGCTGTTTTTT.

In this sample, this clonotype turned up many times. The chain employs TRBV5-1 and TRBJ2-3, with 9 bases identical to TRBD2. This CDR3 spans 16 amino acids. CDR1 is SGHRS and CDR2 is YFSETQ in the germline V gene. J gave up 0 bases and V 1 base, and 3 bases lay outside the gene matches. The CDR3, as DNA: TGCGCCAGCAGCTTGAAAGCGGGGGGCAGCACAGATACGCAGTATTTT. Protein product: CASSLKAGGSTDTQYF.

V usage is TRBV10-3 and J usage is TRBJ2-3; D gene unclear. The CDR3 has 14 residues. V lost 7 bases and J lost 1, with 12 bases in between. CDR1 ENHRY and CDR2 SYGVKD come from the germline V gene. The CDR3 spells CAIKEGRGTDTQYF. For the CDR3, the DNA is TGTGCCATCAAGGAAGGAAGAGGCACAGATACGCAGTATTTT.

J is TRBJ2-1 and V is TRBV10-1; 7 nucleotides agree with TRBD1. Germline V gene sequence: CDR1 WNHNN, CDR2 SYGVQD (reference sequence). The CDR3 has 15 residues. J gave up 8 bases and V 6 bases, and 13 bases lay outside the gene matches. For the CDR3, the DNA is TGCGCCAGCAGCCTACGGACAGGTTTGAGAGATGAGCAGTTCTTC. Translation: CASSLRTGLRDEQFF.

The chain is built from TRBV5-5 and TRBJ2-3, with 7 bases identical to TRBD1. In germline, CDR1 is SGHKS, CDR2 YYEKEE (reference sequence). The CDR3 is 15 residues long. V shed 4 bases and J 3 bases; nucleotides not matched to a gene: 8. The CDR3 DNA reads as TGTGCCAGCAGCCCGACAGGGTGGGAGACAGATACGCAGTATTTT. This gives the protein CASSPTGWETDTQYF. Full variable domain (outside the CDR3, taken from reference TRBV5-5 and TRBJ2-3): DAGVTQSPTHLIKTRGQQVTLRCSPISGHKSVSWYQQVLGQGPQFIFQYYEKEERGRGNFPDRFSARQFPNYSSELNVNALLLGDSALYLCASSPTGWETDTQYFGPGTRLTVL.

The V gene is TRBV3-1, the J gene TRBJ2-2, with D perhaps assigned TRBD1 or TRBD2 (5 bases each). The CDR3 length is 15 residues. Trimming shortened V by 2 bases and J by 6 bases, and 13 bases separated the two germline ends. CDR1 is LGHDT, CDR2 YNNKEL, per germline (reference sequence). Here the CDR3 reads CASSQRNGGAGELFF. CDR3 nucleotide sequence: TGTGCCAGCAGCCAACGGAATGGGGGTGCCGGGGAGCTGTTTTTT.

This clonotype was seen only a few times. This sequence joins TRBV12-3 or TRBV12-4 and TRBJ2-5; TRBD2 matches 10 bases. The CDR3 sequence is 15 residues long. V gave up 1 base and J gave up 6 bases; unmatched junction bases: 5. CDR3: CASSLGAGGQQTQYF. The CDR3 DNA follows: TGTGCCAGCAGTTTAGGAGCGGGGGGGCAACAGACCCAGTACTTC.

The table lists this clonotype with many counts. The chain is built from TRBV14 and TRBJ1-5; the D is unclear. V gave up 1 base and J gave up 2 bases, with 12 bases separating them. This CDR3 has 16 amino acids. CDR1 SGHDN and CDR2 FVKESK come from the germline V gene. The chain's CDR3 is CASSQGGGLGNQPQHF. DNA for the CDR3: TGTGCCAGCAGCCAAGGGGGAGGGCTCGGCAATCAGCCCCAGCATTTT.

The chain couples TRBV6-1 to TRBJ1-3; TRBD1 might be the D (6 bases). The CDR3 loop spans 15 amino acids. The V and J ends lost 2 bases and 0 bases respectively, with 8 bases between them. Germline values: CDR1 MNHNS, CDR2 SASEGT. The CDR3 region is CASSELGASGNTIYF. In nucleotides, the CDR3 is TGTGCCAGCAGTGAACTGGGGGCCTCTGGAAACACCATATATTTT.

This chain joins TRBV5-1 and TRBJ2-1; D unresolved. The germline V and J ends were trimmed by 7 bases and 0 bases, with 14 bases remaining between them. Germline assignment: CDR1 SGHRS and CDR2 YFSETQ. This CDR3 is built from 15 residues. CDR3: CASADQRISYNEQFF. The CDR3 DNA follows: TGCGCCAGCGCCGATCAAAGAATCTCCTACAATGAGCAGTTCTTC.

This chain connects TRBV18 to TRBJ2-2, with D possibly matching TRBD1 (7 bases). The germline V gene encodes CDR1 KGHSH and CDR2 LQKENI. The V gene lost 4 bases and the J gene lost 3 bases, with 12 bases spanning the gap. The CDR3 spans 15 residues. The CDR3 bases are TGTGCCAGCTCACGACTAGGGACAGACACCGGGGAGCTGTTTTTT. Its translation is CASSRLGTDTGELFF.

The gene calls are TRBV18 and TRBJ1-4, with D possibly being TRBD1 (6 bases). The germline gives CDR1 KGHSH, CDR2 LQKENI. The germline V and J ends were trimmed by 0 bases and 5 bases, with 7 bases remaining between them. The CDR3 runs to 14 residues. The CDR3 DNA reads TGTGCCAGCTCACCACCGGGGGCGAATGAAAAACTGTTTTTT. It translates to CASSPPGANEKLFF.

This clonotype was counted a few times. The chain carries TRBV19 and TRBJ2-1; no clear D. In germline, CDR1 is LNHDA, CDR2 SQIVND (reference sequence). CDR3 length equals 12 residues. V lost 2 bases to trimming and J lost 3 bases, with 2 bases between them. The CDR3 loop reads CASSISYNEQFF. CDR3 nucleotide sequence: TGTGCCAGTAGTATAAGCTACAATGAGCAGTTCTTC.

The chain recombines TRBV3-1 with TRBJ2-7; D ambiguous. The CDR3 runs 15 residues. Trimming cost V 1 base and J 0 bases, with 10 bases left between them. Per germline, CDR1 LGHDT and CDR2 YNNKEL (reference sequence). The CDR3 spells CASSQVGTASYEQYF. In DNA form, the CDR3 reads TGTGCCAGCAGCCAAGTCGGAACAGCCTCCTACGAGCAGTACTTC.

In its sample, this clonotype was seen many times. The chain joins TRBV25-1 to TRBJ1-1, with D perhaps matching TRBD1 (5 bases). V was clipped by 6 bases and J by 10 bases, with 15 bases between them. Germline values: CDR1 MGHDK, CDR2 SYGVNS. The CDR3 is 12 residues long. CDR3 DNA: TGTGCCAGCAGCGGCTACAGGCGCGGAGCTTTCTTT. Encoded protein: CASSGYRRGAFF.

This sequence joins TRBV11-2 and TRBJ2-3; 8 bases match TRBD1. Looked up from germline, CDR1 is SGHAT and CDR2 is FQNNGV. The CDR3 is made up of 16 amino acids. The V and J ends lost 8 bases and 2 bases, in that order; junction bases with no gene match: 12. The CDR3 sequence: CASSTRGQGFTDTQYF. Written as DNA, the CDR3 is TGTGCCAGCTCTACCCGAGGACAGGGCTTCACAGATACGCAGTATTTT.

The chain recombines TRBV18 with TRBJ2-3; 8 bases agree with TRBD1. J lost 0 bases, V lost 6 bases, and 11 bases had no gene match. This CDR3 has 17 residues. Germline loops: CDR1 KGHSH, CDR2 LQKENI. The CDR3 loop is CASSTGPTGGSTDTQYF. Written as DNA, the CDR3 is TGTGCCAGCTCTACAGGACCTACAGGGGGTAGCACAGATACGCAGTATTTT.